This T cell receptor beta chain was profiled in a study of blood T cell repertoires in COVID-19. Only in-frame clones appear in the TCRdb table, and some are missing; sequencing was by immunoSEQ multiplex PCR. The sample carries 190,000 or so clones, about 86% recorded once. The CDR3 is 15 residues long. V gave up 6 bases and J gave up 0 bases, with 14 bases separating them. From germline, CDR1 is ENHRY and CDR2 SYGVKD. Among Cohort 3 donors, those recovered had two negative PCRs, clearance, or symptom resolution. Sequences were obtained from PBMCs or T cells enriched from blood (not recorded which). The rearrangement uses TRBV10-3 and TRBJ1-1, with D perhaps matching TRBD1 (5 bases). This clonotype was sampled from a man aged 40-49 years who had recovered from COVID-19. In DNA, the CDR3 is TGTGCCATCAGGCCGACAGACGCAATGAACACTGAAGCTTTCTTT. Protein product: CAIRPTDAMNTEAFF.